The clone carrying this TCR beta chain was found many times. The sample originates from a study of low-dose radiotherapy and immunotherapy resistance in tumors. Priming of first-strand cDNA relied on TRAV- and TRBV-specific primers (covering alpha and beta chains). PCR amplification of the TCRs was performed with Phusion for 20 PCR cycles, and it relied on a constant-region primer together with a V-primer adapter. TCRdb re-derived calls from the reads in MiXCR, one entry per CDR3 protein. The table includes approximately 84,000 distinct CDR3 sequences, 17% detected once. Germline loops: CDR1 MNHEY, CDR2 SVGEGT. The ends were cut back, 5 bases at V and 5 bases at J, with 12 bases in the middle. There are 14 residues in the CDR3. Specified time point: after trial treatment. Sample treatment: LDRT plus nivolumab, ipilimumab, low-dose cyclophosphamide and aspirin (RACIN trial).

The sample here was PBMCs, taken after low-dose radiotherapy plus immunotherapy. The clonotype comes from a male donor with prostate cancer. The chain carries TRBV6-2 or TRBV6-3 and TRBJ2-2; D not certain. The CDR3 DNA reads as TGTGCCAGCAGTGTGGAGTTTCTTACCGGGGAGCTGTTTTTT. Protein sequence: CASSVEFLTGELFF.